This TCR beta chain comes out of a study of blood T cell repertoires in COVID-19 (dated by TCRdb to 2018 to 2021). In terms of the full investigation: Samples covering the acute and convalescent phases of COVID-19 were provided by collaborators in the United States, Italy and Spain. The material from the prospective study consisted of cDNA or gDNA derived from T cells, B-cell-depleted T cells, or PBMCs. Deeply sampled blood TCRbeta repertoires from subjects exposed to, actively infected with, or recovered from COVID-19 were included in the dataset. The repertoires were released in a freely available public database intended as a resource for research on the immune response to SARS-CoV-2. Samples were obtained from the ongoing ImmuneRACE study (first 160 participants) and from over 1,000 subjects provided by 6 global collaborators. The sample metadata nearly always contained a de-identified subject ID, COVID-19 status, age in years and sex. Where available, HLA class I and class II types were taken from metadata supplied by the sample provider and were not determined by assay-based typing. Study-wide conclusions, independent of this receptor: How much clinical and demographic metadata was included differed by source and by participant, and the metadata was provided uncurated.

Of note for this clone: Its recognized antigen is unknown. Base qualities are not recorded, but no much larger clone differs from it by a single base.

The junction carries 10 bases between V and J, which are trimmed by 7 bases and 0 bases respectively. The CDR3 goes from the cysteine to the phenylalanine over 14 residues. CDR3 DNA is the only sequence kept; it has 42 bases, read in frame from the first base. Via the germline V gene, CDR1 is SGHVS and CDR2 FQNEAQ. In Seattle, one collaborating source enrolled patients while the infection was active and tracked those patients longitudinally over the course of disease. The collaborating institutions used their own protocols to collect whole blood in K2EDTA tubes. For TCRbeta analysis, collaborator samples were shipped as frozen whole blood, as isolated PBMCs, or as DNA extracted from either sample type. TCRbeta CDR3 regions were amplified from genomic DNA using the immunoSEQ Assay, a bias-controlled multiplex PCR. The study's processing was this. Within the assay, amplification of reference gene primers was used to estimate how many nucleated cells each sample contained. Sequence reads were collapsed and filtered to measure the absolute abundance of every unique TCRbeta CDR3 rearrangement. For each sample, productive Simpson clonality was calculated as the square root of Simpson's diversity index over productive rearrangements. TCRdb obtained this table from immuneACCESS and retained in-frame rearrangements with V and J assigned. These tables miss some clones; where compared with another copy, unresolved V genes account for less than half of the shortfall, and the remainder is unexplained. That table furnishes V, J and clone size, whereas the DNA furnished D and trimming. Present in this sample are 95,000 or so clones, 80% to 90% of which were seen just once. 4% to 6% of the sample rests with the top ten.

The TCR was taken from an elderly man with COVID-19, enrolled during active disease. Sequenced material: peripheral blood. The sequence is built from TRBV7-8 and TRBJ1-3; confidence is insufficient to name the D gene. The DNA sequence is given as TGTGCCAGCATGCGGGGATCCTCTGGAAACACCATATATTTT. This yields the protein CASMRGSSGNTIYF.